This T cell receptor beta chain was sequenced for a study of T cells after posttransplantation cyclophosphamide. Study-wide findings and caveats: After PTCy, TRB diversity resembled that of CNI/methotrexate controls. Later post-transplant blood repertoires were often dominated by donor CD8+ memory clones. Blood and skin or GI T cell repertoires showed limited TRB overlap.

This clone was counted ten times or more. Its target is unknown. Germline CDR1 and CDR2: LNHDA and SQIVND (reference sequence). V shed 8 bases and J 0 bases; nucleotides not matched to a gene: 8. CDR3 length: 15 residues. This table comes from immunoSEQ multiplex PCR, and its TCRdb copy is limited to in-frame clones, with some not included. The data show 25,000 to 30,000 clones, none appearing only once, with around 1.4% held by the ten largest. The sample taken for sequencing was PBMCs. The TCR originated in a man over 45 in good health, CMV-negative, and a related stem cell transplant donor. V is TRBV19 and J is TRBJ1-2; the match to TRBD1 covers 8 bases. The CDR3 nucleotides read TGTGCCAGTGGGGTCGGGACAGGACCTAACTATGGCTACACCTTC. Translated, it gives CASGVGTGPNYGYTF.